A selection of T cell receptor beta chains follows, all from one sample in a study of post-analysis software for immune sequencing data. TCRdb re-derived calls from the PCR reads in MiXCR, one entry per CDR3 protein. The table includes about 770,000 distinct CDR3 sequences, about 45% detected once. Sequenced input: blood. The receptors here all came from a girl aged 10-17 years with multiple sclerosis. The CDR3 runs from the conserved cysteine through the conserved F or W. D genes are given only for firm matches. Only part of the rows carry a size: once, few, many, or a class if the clone is expanded.

d_gene: -
v_gene: TRBV6-2/TRBV6-3
abundance: -
j_gene: TRBJ2-1
CDR3aa: CASTQPGLRFREQFF
CDR3nt: TGTGCCAGTACGCAACCGGGACTCCGGTTTAGGGAGCAGTTCTTC

d_gene: -
v_gene: TRBV18
abundance: -
j_gene: TRBJ2-7
CDR3aa: CTSSRDRFSYEQYF
CDR3nt: TGTACCAGCTCACGTGACAGGTTCTCCTACGAGCAGTACTTC

d_gene: -
v_gene: TRBV30
abundance: -
j_gene: TRBJ2-7
CDR3aa: CAWNPTGISYEQYF
CDR3nt: TGTGCCTGGAACCCCACAGGGATATCCTACGAGCAGTACTTC

d_gene: -
v_gene: TRBV20-1
abundance: -
j_gene: TRBJ2-3
CDR3aa: CSADRGQGADTQYF
CDR3nt: TGCAGTGCTGACCGGGGACAAGGGGCAGATACGCAGTATTTT

d_gene: TRBD1
v_gene: TRBV20-1
abundance: -
j_gene: TRBJ2-7
CDR3aa: CSAKYDRGPEQYF
CDR3nt: TGCAGTGCTAAGTACGATAGGGGGCCCGAGCAGTACTTC

d_gene: -
v_gene: TRBV12-3/TRBV12-4
abundance: -
j_gene: TRBJ2-3
CDR3aa: CASSLVGITDTQYF
CDR3nt: TGTGCCAGCAGTTTAGTGGGGATCACAGATACGCAGTATTTT

d_gene: -
v_gene: TRBV5-1
abundance: once
j_gene: TRBJ2-3
CDR3aa: CASSFERTPVDTQYF
CDR3nt: TGCGCCAGCAGCTTCGAGCGGACCCCGGTAGATACGCAGTATTTT

d_gene: -
v_gene: TRBV10-3
abundance: -
j_gene: TRBJ2-5
CDR3aa: CAISEAGSMGETQYF
CDR3nt: TGTGCCATCAGTGAGGCCGGCTCAATGGGGGAGACCCAGTACTTC

d_gene: TRBD2
v_gene: TRBV28
abundance: -
j_gene: TRBJ2-7
CDR3aa: CASRSSGRQSEQYF
CDR3nt: TGTGCCAGCAGGTCTAGCGGGAGGCAGAGCGAGCAGTACTTC

d_gene: -
v_gene: TRBV20-1
abundance: -
j_gene: TRBJ2-1
CDR3aa: CSVPQNSGATGNEQFF
CDR3nt: TGCAGTGTTCCCCAGAATAGCGGAGCTACGGGCAATGAGCAGTTCTTC

d_gene: TRBD2
v_gene: TRBV9
abundance: -
j_gene: TRBJ2-7
CDR3aa: CASSPSGSEAYEQYF
CDR3nt: TGTGCCAGCAGCCCTAGCGGGAGCGAGGCCTACGAGCAGTACTTC

d_gene: TRBD2
v_gene: TRBV25-1
abundance: few
j_gene: TRBJ2-1
CDR3aa: CASSEIAGSSYNEQFF
CDR3nt: TGTGCCAGCAGTGAGATAGCGGGCAGCTCCTACAATGAGCAGTTCTTC

d_gene: -
v_gene: TRBV27
abundance: -
j_gene: TRBJ2-5
CDR3aa: CASSWGITGETQYF
CDR3nt: TGTGCCAGCAGTTGGGGGATTACCGGGGAGACCCAGTACTTC

d_gene: TRBD1
v_gene: TRBV12-3/TRBV12-4
abundance: once
j_gene: TRBJ2-3
CDR3aa: CASSWGQGSADTQYF
CDR3nt: TGTGCCAGCAGTTGGGGACAGGGGAGCGCAGATACGCAGTATTTT

d_gene: TRBD1
v_gene: TRBV3-1
abundance: -
j_gene: TRBJ2-7
CDR3aa: CASSQAPGTGVEQYF
CDR3nt: TGTGCCAGCAGCCAAGCCCCAGGGACAGGGGTCGAGCAGTACTTC

d_gene: TRBD2
v_gene: TRBV4-2
abundance: -
j_gene: TRBJ2-1
CDR3aa: CASSQDPSGRNNEQFF
CDR3nt: TGTGCCAGCAGCCAAGATCCTAGCGGGAGAAACAATGAGCAGTTCTTC

d_gene: -
v_gene: TRBV3-1
abundance: -
j_gene: TRBJ1-1
CDR3aa: CASSQEMQGAEAFF
CDR3nt: TGTGCCAGCAGCCAAGAGATGCAGGGCGCTGAAGCTTTCTTT

d_gene: -
v_gene: TRBV15
abundance: few
j_gene: TRBJ2-2
CDR3aa: CATSTGSFTGELFF
CDR3nt: TGTGCCACCAGTACCGGGAGTTTCACCGGGGAGCTGTTTTTT

d_gene: -
v_gene: TRBV29-1
abundance: -
j_gene: TRBJ2-7
CDR3aa: CSVILTVSYEQYF
CDR3nt: TGCAGCGTGATTCTGACGGTGTCCTACGAGCAGTACTTC

d_gene: -
v_gene: TRBV29-1
abundance: -
j_gene: TRBJ1-2
CDR3aa: CSAAWQNYGYTF
CDR3nt: TGCAGCGCCGCATGGCAGAACTATGGCTACACCTTC

d_gene: -
v_gene: TRBV20-1
abundance: -
j_gene: TRBJ1-1
CDR3aa: CSPRRSDTEAFF
CDR3nt: TGCAGCCCCCGTAGATCGGACACTGAAGCTTTCTTT

d_gene: TRBD1
v_gene: TRBV29-1
abundance: few
j_gene: TRBJ1-1
CDR3aa: CSVAGDRNTEAFF
CDR3nt: TGCAGCGTTGCCGGGGACAGAAACACTGAAGCTTTCTTT

d_gene: TRBD2
v_gene: TRBV19
abundance: few
j_gene: TRBJ2-7
CDR3aa: CASRPGTNYEQYF
CDR3nt: TGTGCCAGTAGACCCGGGACTAACTACGAGCAGTACTTC

d_gene: TRBD1
v_gene: TRBV20-1
abundance: -
j_gene: TRBJ2-7
CDR3aa: CSARPPGQSSYEQYF
CDR3nt: TGCAGTGCTAGGCCCCCGGGACAGAGTTCCTACGAGCAGTACTTC

d_gene: -
v_gene: TRBV12-3/TRBV12-4
abundance: few
j_gene: TRBJ1-4
CDR3aa: CASSLGGIRKLFF
CDR3nt: TGTGCCAGCAGTTTGGGGGGTATTCGAAAACTGTTTTTT

d_gene: -
v_gene: TRBV6-5
abundance: -
j_gene: TRBJ2-3
CDR3aa: CASSGQGPHTDTQYF
CDR3nt: TGTGCCAGCAGTGGTCAGGGGCCCCACACAGATACGCAGTATTTT

d_gene: -
v_gene: TRBV20-1
abundance: few
j_gene: TRBJ2-7
CDR3aa: CSARDLNNSYEQYF
CDR3nt: TGCAGTGCTAGAGATCTGAACAACTCCTACGAGCAGTACTTC

d_gene: TRBD1
v_gene: TRBV7-9
abundance: -
j_gene: TRBJ2-7
CDR3aa: CASSALQGAVYEQYF
CDR3nt: TGTGCCAGCAGCGCCCTACAGGGGGCTGTCTACGAGCAGTACTTC

d_gene: -
v_gene: TRBV11-2
abundance: -
j_gene: TRBJ2-1
CDR3aa: CASSPLAKVEQFF
CDR3nt: TGTGCCAGCAGCCCACTAGCTAAAGTTGAGCAGTTCTTC

d_gene: TRBD2
v_gene: TRBV7-3
abundance: -
j_gene: TRBJ2-7
CDR3aa: CASSAGTISSYEQYF
CDR3nt: TGTGCCAGCAGCGCCGGGACTATCAGCTCCTACGAGCAGTACTTC

d_gene: -
v_gene: TRBV11-3
abundance: few
j_gene: TRBJ2-3
CDR3aa: CASSPGASFAQYF
CDR3nt: TGTGCCAGCAGCCCGGGGGCTAGTTTTGCGCAGTATTTT

d_gene: TRBD1
v_gene: TRBV29-1
abundance: few
j_gene: TRBJ2-6
CDR3aa: CSVDEGQGAAGANVLTF
CDR3nt: TGCAGCGTTGACGAGGGACAGGGGGCAGCTGGGGCCAACGTCCTGACTTTC

d_gene: -
v_gene: TRBV3-1
abundance: few
j_gene: TRBJ2-1
CDR3aa: CASSQGYARNEQFF
CDR3nt: TGTGCCAGCAGCCAAGGCTACGCGCGGAATGAGCAGTTCTTC

d_gene: -
v_gene: TRBV3-1
abundance: -
j_gene: TRBJ2-5
CDR3aa: CASSQDLGGQYF
CDR3nt: TGTGCCAGCAGCCAAGATCTTGGCGGCCAGTACTTC

d_gene: TRBD1
v_gene: TRBV12-3/TRBV12-4
abundance: -
j_gene: TRBJ1-4
CDR3aa: CASSMTGYNEKLFF
CDR3nt: TGTGCCAGCAGTATGACAGGGTATAATGAAAAACTGTTTTTT

d_gene: -
v_gene: TRBV12-3/TRBV12-4
abundance: -
j_gene: TRBJ2-1
CDR3aa: CASSWSGAQFF
CDR3nt: TGTGCCAGCAGTTGGTCCGGCGCGCAGTTCTTC

d_gene: TRBD2
v_gene: TRBV7-2
abundance: -
j_gene: TRBJ2-1
CDR3aa: CASSKFMLAGGPSEQFF
CDR3nt: TGTGCCAGCAGCAAATTCATGCTAGCGGGAGGGCCATCTGAGCAGTTCTTC

d_gene: TRBD2
v_gene: TRBV12-3/TRBV12-4
abundance: -
j_gene: TRBJ2-1
CDR3aa: CASSWTSGGSSYNEQFF
CDR3nt: TGTGCCAGCAGTTGGACTAGCGGGGGGAGCTCCTACAATGAGCAGTTCTTC

d_gene: -
v_gene: TRBV6-1
abundance: -
j_gene: TRBJ1-5
CDR3aa: CASSLPGPGNQPQHF
CDR3nt: TGTGCCAGCAGTCTCCCTGGTCCGGGCAATCAGCCCCAGCATTTT

d_gene: -
v_gene: TRBV12-3/TRBV12-4
abundance: -
j_gene: TRBJ1-2
CDR3aa: CASRGTGGIYGYTF
CDR3nt: TGTGCCAGCAGAGGGACGGGGGGAATCTATGGCTACACCTTC

d_gene: TRBD1
v_gene: TRBV4-3
abundance: few
j_gene: TRBJ1-2
CDR3aa: CASSQGVAGGDYGYTF
CDR3nt: TGCGCCAGCAGCCAAGGTGTGGCAGGGGGGGACTATGGCTACACCTTC

d_gene: TRBD2
v_gene: TRBV6-6
abundance: -
j_gene: TRBJ2-3
CDR3aa: CASSAPSGATDTQYF
CDR3nt: TGTGCCAGCAGTGCCCCTAGCGGGGCAACAGATACGCAGTATTTT

d_gene: -
v_gene: TRBV6-6
abundance: many
j_gene: TRBJ2-7
CDR3aa: CASSGDGYEQYF
CDR3nt: TGTGCCAGCAGTGGGGACGGCTACGAGCAGTACTTC

d_gene: -
v_gene: TRBV6-5
abundance: -
j_gene: TRBJ2-7
CDR3aa: CASSYPEGASHHPYEQYF
CDR3nt: TGTGCCAGCAGTTACCCCGAGGGCGCTAGCCACCATCCCTACGAGCAGTACTTC

d_gene: TRBD2
v_gene: TRBV10-3
abundance: -
j_gene: TRBJ2-1
CDR3aa: CAANGKGLAGWNEQFF
CDR3nt: TGTGCCGCCAACGGTAAGGGACTAGCGGGTTGGAATGAGCAGTTCTTC

d_gene: -
v_gene: TRBV2
abundance: once
j_gene: TRBJ2-7
CDR3aa: CASSEALGFEQYF
CDR3nt: TGTGCCAGCAGTGAAGCGCTGGGGTTCGAGCAGTACTTC

d_gene: TRBD2
v_gene: TRBV5-1
abundance: -
j_gene: TRBJ2-5
CDR3aa: CASSNLAGGETQYF
CDR3nt: TGCGCTAGCAGCAACCTAGCGGGAGGAGAGACCCAGTACTTC

d_gene: -
v_gene: TRBV7-2
abundance: -
j_gene: TRBJ2-7
CDR3aa: CASSLDSASYEQYF
CDR3nt: TGTGCCAGCAGCTTAGACTCGGCGTCCTACGAGCAGTACTTC

d_gene: -
v_gene: TRBV7-2
abundance: -
j_gene: TRBJ1-2
CDR3aa: CASSSDSPYGYTF
CDR3nt: TGTGCCAGCAGCTCAGACAGTCCCTATGGCTACACCTTC

d_gene: -
v_gene: TRBV20-1
abundance: -
j_gene: TRBJ2-7
CDR3aa: CSASRPAYEQYF
CDR3nt: TGCAGTGCTAGCAGACCCGCCTACGAGCAGTACTTC